The 29 T cell receptor beta chains below were found in one sample sequenced in a study of T cell responses to AZD1222 COVID-19 vaccine. Produced via immunoSEQ multiplex PCR; TCRdb's table is partial and in-frame only. The sample contains roughly 110,000 clones, about 90% of which appear only once. Material: peripheral blood, obtained on day 0 of AZD1222 vaccination. These receptors originate from an adult in good health.

The gene calls are TRBV7-2 and TRBJ2-7; D possibly corresponds to TRBD2 (5 bases). CDR1 SGHTA and CDR2 FQGNSA come from the germline V gene. The CDR3 contains 15 residues. V shed 5 bases and J shed 6 bases, with 20 bases lying between them. The CDR3 nucleotides are TGTGCCAGCAGCCCCGGGATGGGCAGTTCCCGCGAGCAGTACTTC. It specifies CASSPGMGSSREQYF.

The CDR3 reads CASSPPLASEQYF. In DNA form, the CDR3 reads TGTGCCAGCTCACCACCTCTCGCGAGTGAGCAGTACTTC. The chain employs TRBV18 and TRBJ2-7, with D unclear. CDR1 and CDR2 from the germline V gene are KGHSH and LQKENI. The CDR3 extends over 13 amino acids. Trimming pared 0 bases from V and 7 bases from J, leaving 10 bases between.

The chain joins TRBV6-5 to TRBJ1-1; 8 nucleotides match TRBD1. V dropped 5 bases and J dropped 0; count of bases not matched to a gene: 2. Germline assignment: CDR1 MNHEY and CDR2 SVGAGI. The CDR3 length is 14 residues. The chain's CDR3 is CASSRQGMNTEAFF. CDR3 DNA sequence: TGTGCCAGCAGTAGACAGGGGATGAACACTGAAGCTTTCTTT.

This clone has a single count. The chain recombines TRBV5-1 with TRBJ1-1; 7 bases match TRBD1. CDR3 size: 15 residues. V dropped 1 base and J dropped 0; count of bases not matched to a gene: 3. Germline V lookup: CDR1 SGHRS, CDR2 YFSETQ. The CDR3 loop reads CASSLYQGVNTEAFF. The CDR3 nucleotides are TGCGCCAGCAGCTTGTATCAGGGGGTGAACACTGAAGCTTTCTTT.

This chain joins TRBV29-1 and TRBJ1-6; D possibly corresponds to TRBD1 (6 bases). Germline values: CDR1 SQVTM, CDR2 ANQGSEA. The CDR3 extends over 13 amino acids. V was shortened by 4 bases and J by 8 bases, with 12 bases between the two germline ends. The CDR3 spells CSVAGARDSPLHF. CDR3 nucleotide sequence: TGCAGCGTTGCGGGGGCGCGGGATTCACCCCTCCACTTT.

V usage is TRBV7-2 and J usage is TRBJ1-5; 7 positions match TRBD1. The ends lost 2 bases at V and 6 bases at J; junction bases unmatched: 1. Germline V CDR1 and CDR2: SGHTA, FQGNSA. The CDR3 totals 13 residues. The CDR3 protein is CASSLPGGQPQHF. For the CDR3, the DNA is TGTGCCAGCAGCTTACCAGGGGGTCAGCCCCAGCATTTT.

The genes are TRBV6-5 and TRBJ2-7; weak D call: TRBD2 (5 bases). Germline V lookup: CDR1 MNHEY, CDR2 SVGAGI. This CDR3 has 12 amino acids. The ends were cut back, 8 bases at V and 4 bases at J, with 12 bases in the middle. The CDR3 spells CASGRRRYEQYF. The CDR3 DNA reads as TGTGCCAGCGGACGACGGAGGTACGAGCAGTACTTC.

V gene TRBV7-8 combines with J gene TRBJ1-5; TRBD1 matches 7 bases. This CDR3 spans 15 amino acids. The germline CDR1 and CDR2 sequences are SGHVS and FQNEAQ. Trimming at V came to 5 bases and at J to 6 bases, leaving 10 bases not matched to a gene. In nucleotides, the CDR3 is TGTGCCAGCAGCCTAGAGACAGGGAAAGGTCAGCCCCAGCATTTT. Protein: CASSLETGKGQPQHF.

The chain is built from TRBV29-1 and TRBJ1-4, with D uncertain. From germline, CDR1 is SQVTM and CDR2 ANQGSEA. The CDR3 extends over 11 amino acids. V dropped 6 bases and J dropped 8 bases, with 10 bases sitting between them. CDR3: CSVEREEKLFF. The CDR3 coding sequence is TGCAGCGTCGAGCGTGAGGAAAAACTGTTTTTT.

The V and J genes are TRBV19 and TRBJ2-1; either TRBD1 or TRBD2 may supply D (6 bases each). Germline V CDR1 and CDR2: LNHDA, SQIVND (reference sequence). Trimming cost V 3 bases and J 1 base, with 13 bases left between them. This CDR3 comprises 16 residues. The CDR3 region is CASSIGQGRSYNEQFF. The CDR3, as DNA: TGTGCCAGTAGTATTGGGCAGGGGAGGTCCTACAATGAGCAGTTCTTC.

This chain links TRBV19 with TRBJ1-3; D may be TRBD1 (6 bases). Germline loops: CDR1 LNHDA, CDR2 SQIVND (reference sequence). Trimming shortened V by 4 bases and J by 1 base, and 14 bases separated the two germline ends. The length of the CDR3 is 16 residues. The CDR3 loop reads CASSNARQASGNTIYF. The CDR3 DNA is TGTGCCAGTAGTAATGCGAGACAGGCTTCTGGAAACACCATATATTTT.

The chain has TRBV12-3 or TRBV12-4 and TRBJ1-4; the D gene is possibly TRBD1 (6 bases). The CDR3 extends over 13 amino acids. With 6 bases removed from V and 8 bases from J, the gap between germline ends came to 13 bases. The CDR3 nucleotides are TGTGCCAGCAGACGGACAGAATTCGAAAAACTGTTTTTT. Its translation: CASRRTEFEKLFF.

The chain joins TRBV5-5 to TRBJ2-1; D is undetermined. V lost 0 bases, J lost 2 bases, and 9 bases lay in between. Germline V gene sequence: CDR1 SGHKS, CDR2 YYEKEE (reference sequence). The CDR3 covers 15 residues. The CDR3 nucleotides read TGTGCCAGCAGCTTGGCGACCCGCCCCTACAATGAGCAGTTCTTC. Translation: CASSLATRPYNEQFF. Combining the CDR3 with reference TRBV5-5 and TRBJ2-1 gives the whole variable domain DAGVTQSPTHLIKTRGQQVTLRCSPISGHKSVSWYQQVLGQGPQFIFQYYEKEERGRGNFPDRFSARQFPNYSSELNVNALLLGDSALYLCASSLATRPYNEQFFGPGTRLTVL.

The chain employs TRBV7-9 and TRBJ1-1; weak D call: TRBD1 (5 bases). CDR3 length: 14 residues. Germline V CDR1 and CDR2: SEHNR, FQNEAQ (reference sequence). V dropped 8 bases and J dropped 1 base, with 14 bases sitting between them. The CDR3, as DNA: TGTGCCAGCTTCCCTGACAGACAGAACACTGAAGCTTTCTTT. Translated, it gives CASFPDRQNTEAFF.

The V and J genes are TRBV6-5 and TRBJ1-2, with 7 nucleotides matching TRBD1. CDR3 length: 15 residues. The junction had 11 bases not matched to a gene; V was cut back by 6 bases and J by 4 bases. Germline V gene sequence: CDR1 MNHEY, CDR2 SVGAGI. CDR3 amino acids: CASSPMRDSLYGYTF. The CDR3 coding sequence is TGTGCCAGCAGCCCAATGCGGGACAGCCTCTATGGCTACACCTTC.

This chain connects TRBV7-2 to TRBJ2-4, with 8 bases fitting TRBD1. Trimming cost V 5 bases and J 0 bases; bases outside gene matches: 15. This CDR3 contains 19 residues. Germline CDR1 SGHTA, CDR2 FQGNSA. The CDR3 region has the DNA TGTGCCAGCAGCAGAACCCAGGGGGCCGGTCAGCAAGCCAAAAACATTCAGTACTTC. Translated, it gives CASSRTQGAGQQAKNIQYF.

The rearrangement joins TRBV5-1 to TRBJ1-3, with a weak D call TRBD1 (6 bases). The V gene lost 4 bases and the J gene lost 9 bases, with 14 bases spanning the gap. Germline CDR1 and CDR2: SGHRS and YFSETQ. The CDR3 consists of 13 residues. CDR3: CASSPGEVGTIYF. The CDR3 DNA reads as TGCGCCAGCAGCCCAGGGGAAGTGGGCACCATATATTTT.

The V call is TRBV11-3, the J call TRBJ1-2; tentative D call: TRBD1 (5 bases). V lost 4 bases and J lost 4, with 13 bases in between. The CDR3 covers 14 residues. In germline, CDR1 is SGHNT, CDR2 YENEEA. CDR3: CASSCKGARYGYTF. DNA of the CDR3: TGTGCCAGCAGCTGTAAAGGGGCTCGCTATGGCTACACCTTC.

The J gene is TRBJ1-5, the V gene TRBV6-5; possible D gene TRBD1, 5 bases. The CDR3 runs 13 residues. Germline CDR1 and CDR2: MNHEY and SVGAGI. Trimming removed 2 bases from V and 6 bases from J, with 8 bases in between. The CDR3 loop is CASSYQRGQPQHF. The CDR3 DNA is TGTGCCAGCAGTTACCAAAGGGGTCAGCCCCAGCATTTT.

This chain uses TRBV30 with TRBJ2-2, with D possibly TRBD2 on 6 matching bases. The germline V gene encodes CDR1 GTSNPN and CDR2 SVGIG (reference sequence). The CDR3 extends over 14 amino acids. The V gene lost 4 bases and the J gene lost 4 bases, with 13 bases spanning the gap. This CDR3 reads CAWKSLASTGELFF. DNA of the CDR3: TGTGCCTGGAAATCTCTAGCGAGCACCGGGGAGCTGTTTTTT.

This rearrangement joins TRBV5-8 to TRBJ1-1; 7 bases map to TRBD1. The germline gives CDR1 SGHTS, CDR2 YDEGEE. This CDR3 spans 17 amino acids. V trimming: 3 bases; J trimming: 7 bases; junction bases outside the gene matches: 18. The CDR3 loop is CASSSEFGDSSLDEAFF. The CDR3 DNA sequence: TGTGCCAGCAGCTCCGAATTTGGGGACAGTAGTCTGGATGAAGCTTTCTTT.

J is TRBJ1-3 and V is TRBV6-5; possible D gene TRBD1, 5 bases. Germline assignment: CDR1 MNHEY and CDR2 SVGAGI. V lost 0 bases and J 10 bases, leaving 10 bases between the germline ends. This CDR3 has 13 amino acids. CDR3 loop: CASSYSIGATIYF. As DNA, the CDR3 is TGTGCCAGCAGTTACTCGATAGGGGCAACCATATATTTT.

The V call is TRBV2, the J call TRBJ2-2; 11 bases match TRBD2. Germline CDR1 and CDR2: SNHLY and FYNNEI. The V and J ends lost 7 bases and 8 bases, in that order; junction bases with no gene match: 6. The CDR3 is made up of 14 amino acids. The CDR3 nucleotides read TGTGCCAGCAACGTAGCGGGGGGGCGTGGGGAGCTGTTTTTT. Amino acids: CASNVAGGRGELFF.

V usage is TRBV2 and J usage is TRBJ1-6; D gene ambiguous. CDR3 length: 13 residues. Germline values: CDR1 SNHLY, CDR2 FYNNEI. The ends were cut back, 2 bases at V and 15 bases at J, with 14 bases in the middle. The CDR3 reads CASSESPAQYLHF. CDR3 nucleotide sequence: TGTGCCAGCAGTGAATCCCCCGCCCAGTACCTCCACTTT.

This clone was seen a few times. The V call is TRBV4-1, the J call TRBJ2-7; D uncertain. Between the trimmed V and J ends, which lost 2 bases and 6 bases, there was a span of 11 bases. This CDR3 spans 13 amino acids. Germline V CDR1 and CDR2: MGHRA, YSYEKL. The CDR3 is CASSQLKTSEQYF. CDR3 DNA: TGCGCCAGCAGCCAACTTAAGACATCCGAGCAGTACTTC.

The chain employs TRBV5-1 and TRBJ1-2, with D unresolved. The V end was cut by 0 bases, the J end by 2 bases, with 8 bases between. This CDR3 is 14 amino acids long. Looked up from germline, CDR1 is SGHRS and CDR2 is YFSETQ. CDR3 amino acids: CASSLEPSNYGYTF. CDR3 DNA: TGCGCCAGCAGCTTGGAACCCAGCAACTATGGCTACACCTTC.

This chain links TRBV6-2 or TRBV6-3 with TRBJ1-5, with 8 bases identical to TRBD1. The CDR3 spans 15 residues. Germline V lookup: CDR1 MNHEY, CDR2 SVGEGT. With 2 bases clipped from V and 6 bases from J, the junction kept 6 bases outside the gene matches. The CDR3 region is CASSYIGQGGQPQHF. CDR3 bases: TGTGCCAGCAGTTACATCGGACAGGGTGGTCAGCCCCAGCATTTT.

The rearrangement joins TRBV11-2 to TRBJ1-1, with D possibly being TRBD1 (6 bases). Looked up from germline, CDR1 is SGHAT and CDR2 is FQNNGV. This CDR3 is 13 amino acids long. Trimming removed 4 bases from V and 6 bases from J, with 12 bases in between. CDR3 amino acids: CASSSDSHAEAFF. CDR3 DNA: TGTGCCAGCAGCTCGGACAGCCACGCTGAAGCTTTCTTT.

The chain carries TRBV9 and TRBJ1-6; perhaps TRBD1 as D (6 bases). This CDR3 spans 16 amino acids. CDR1 is SGDLS and CDR2 is YYNGEE in the germline V gene. Trimming stripped 4 bases from V and 4 bases from J, with 15 bases between. CDR3 loop: CASSSGTSAYNSPLHF. In nucleotides, the CDR3 is TGTGCCAGCAGCTCCGGGACATCGGCGTATAATTCACCCCTCCACTTT.